Listed below are T cell receptor beta chains from one sample, sequenced in a study of T cell responses to AZD1222 COVID-19 vaccine. Repertoires were generated with immunoSEQ multiplex PCR, while TCRdb's copy carries only in-frame clones and drops some. The sample has about 120,000 clones, around 90% seen once; the top ten hold 4% to 5%. This sample comprised peripheral blood, obtained 28 days after the second dose of the MenACWY control vaccine. The origin of the receptors is an adult who received the MenACWY meningococcal vaccine as a control. Both conserved end residues are part of each CDR3. Fields, in order: V gene, J gene, clone size, D gene, CDR3 DNA, CDR3 protein. A D gene is named only where the DNA matches it firmly. Some rows mark clone size as missing; the rest say once, few, many or name a class of expanded clone.

>TRBV11-2|TRBJ2-1|few|TRBD2
TGTGCCAGCAGCGCCACTAGCGGGAGGGCGCGGAATGAGCAGTTCTTC
CASSATSGRARNEQFF
>TRBV19|TRBJ2-1|NA|TRBD2
TGTGCCAGTACTAGCGGGGGGGCCAAGTATGCGTTCTTC
CASTSGGAKYAFF
>TRBV21-1|TRBJ2-7|NA|NA
TGTGCCAGCAGCCAAGCGCACAGGGGCGCCGGCTACGAGCAGTACTTC
CASSQAHRGAGYEQYF
>TRBV19|TRBJ1-1|NA|TRBD1
TGTGCCAGTATCAGGACAGGGGTCACTGAAGCTTTCTTT
CASIRTGVTEAFF
>TRBV7-6|TRBJ2-1|NA|NA
TGTGCCAGCAGCTCCCGATACCGCTCCTACAATGAGCAGTTCTTC
CASSSRYRSYNEQFF
>TRBV3-1/TRBV3-2|TRBJ2-7|NA|TRBD2
TGTGCCAGCAGCCATCTGACTAGCAGCTACGAGCAGTACTTC
CASSHLTSSYEQYF
>TRBV19|TRBJ2-5|NA|NA
TGTGCCAGTAGTACCCGGTCTAAAGAGACCCAGTACTTC
CASSTRSKETQYF
>TRBV7-9|TRBJ2-7|NA|NA
TGTGCCAGCAGCTTAGCAGACAGAGCCTCCTACGAGCAGTACTTC
CASSLADRASYEQYF
>TRBV7-9|TRBJ2-3|once|NA
TGTGCCAGCAGCTTAGATGGGTCAGATACGCAGTATTTT
CASSLDGSDTQYF
>TRBV9|TRBJ2-5|NA|TRBD2
TGTGCCAGCAGCCACGAGGGGACTAGTCTGGGCTGGGGACAAGAGACCCAGTACTTC
CASSHEGTSLGWGQETQYF
>TRBV25-1|TRBJ2-5|NA|NA
TGTGCCAGCAGTGATCGCGGGGGCCGGGAGACCCAGTACTTC
CASSDRGGRETQYF
>TRBV11-2|TRBJ2-1|NA|NA
TGTGCCAGCAGCTTAGGAGGAGTGAGCTCCTACAATGAGCAGTTCTTC
CASSLGGVSSYNEQFF
>TRBV6-1|TRBJ1-6|NA|NA
TGTGCCAGCAGTGAAGAAAACCCGGGACACGATTCCCTCCACTTT
CASSEENPGHDSLHF
>TRBV4-2|TRBJ2-2|NA|TRBD2
TGTGCCAGCAGCCAAGACAGCGGGAGTGTCGACACCGGGGAGCTGTTTTTT
CASSQDSGSVDTGELFF
>TRBV19|TRBJ1-1|NA|NA
TGTGCCAGTAGTATAGAGCACAAGAGCGCTGAAGCTTTCTTT
CASSIEHKSAEAFF
>TRBV7-9|TRBJ1-1|NA|NA
TGTGCCAGCAGCTTAGCTCGCCAGGGGAACACTGAAGCTTTCTTT
CASSLARQGNTEAFF
>TRBV11-2|TRBJ1-6|once|NA
TGTGCCAGCAGCCAAGACAGGATTTATTCACCCCTCCACTTT
CASSQDRIYSPLHF
>TRBV29-1|TRBJ2-1|NA|NA
TGCAGCGTTTTGACTGGGCTTAGCTCCTACAATGAGCAGTTCTTC
CSVLTGLSSYNEQFF
>TRBV29-1|TRBJ2-1|NA|TRBD1
TGCAGCGTTGAGGGGGGACAGGGAACCTACTACAATGAGCAGTTCTTC
CSVEGGQGTYYNEQFF
>TRBV3-1/TRBV3-2|TRBJ2-5|NA|NA
TGTGCCAGCAGCCAAGATAATGGGGCCGGAGAGACCCAGTACTTC
CASSQDNGAGETQYF
>TRBV13|TRBJ2-3|NA|TRBD1
TGTGCCAGCAGGGGAGAACAGGGGCCATACACAGATACGCAGTATTTT
CASRGEQGPYTDTQYF
>TRBV9|TRBJ2-1|NA|TRBD2
TGTGCCAGCAGCGTCTTAGCTGGCGGGGGGGCCAATGAGCAGTTCTTC
CASSVLAGGGANEQFF
>TRBV7-9|TRBJ2-1|NA|NA
TGTGCCAGCAGCTTAGCAGTGCTTGGGGGTGAGCAGTTCTTC
CASSLAVLGGEQFF
>TRBV5-1|TRBJ2-1|NA|TRBD2
TGCGCCAGCAGCTACCAAGCGGGAGGCTACAATGAGCAGTTCTTC
CASSYQAGGYNEQFF
>TRBV19|TRBJ1-5|NA|TRBD1
TGTGCCAGCGGACATACAGGGGGATCAGCCCAGCATTTT
CASGHTGGSAQHF
>TRBV28|TRBJ1-5|NA|NA
TGTGCCAGCAAACTGGACGCAAGGACCCAGCATTTT
CASKLDARTQHF
>TRBV5-6|TRBJ1-6|NA|NA
TGTGCCAGCAGCGGGGCGTCCTATAATTCACCCCTCCACTTT
CASSGASYNSPLHF
>TRBV6-5|TRBJ1-2|NA|NA
TGTGCCAGCAGGGAGGGGGAGAACTATGGCTACACCTTC
CASREGENYGYTF
>TRBV13|TRBJ1-3|NA|TRBD1
TGTGCCAGCAGCTTTAAATCAGGGGGTTCTTCAAACACCATATATTTT
CASSFKSGGSSNTIYF
>TRBV6-6|TRBJ2-1|NA|TRBD2
TGTGCCAGCAGTTACGTTGGGACTAGCGTCGATAATGAGCAGTTCTTC
CASSYVGTSVDNEQFF
>TRBV10-3|TRBJ2-7|NA|NA
TGTGCCATCAGTGTTGGGGGGAGGCGCTCCTACGAGCAGTACTTC
CAISVGGRRSYEQYF